The source of this T cell receptor beta chain is a study of T cells in Graves' hyperthyroidism and ophthalmopathy. Regarding the study as a whole: A model using 13 V-J features told ophthalmopathy apart from stable hyperthyroidism.

This clonotype was found once. Its target is unknown. Diagnostic decisions used clinical symptoms, serum thyroxine and TRAb, thyroid ultrasound and orbital computed tomography. The PBMCs were taken from more than 8 ml of fresh peripheral blood. Germline CDR1 reads SEHNR; CDR2 reads FQNEAQ (reference sequence). The CDR3 runs 14 residues. Trimming took 4 bases from V and 0 from J; bases not matched to a gene: 1. Amplification yielded TCR beta CDR3 regions, with RNA transcripts as the source. Initially, a first-round RT-PCR of the TCR CDR3 employed the HTBI primer set. TCRdb passed the multiplex PCR reads through MiXCR, listing each CDR3 protein once. Of about 200,000 distinct CDR3 sequences listed, around 20% are singletons.

The sequencing input was blood. This receptor was taken from a man aged 35-49 years with Graves' hyperthyroidism. The chain uses TRBV7-9 and TRBJ2-3; 7 positions agree with TRBD2. The CDR3 here is CASSYGGSTDTQYF. The CDR3 nucleotides are TGTGCCAGCAGCTACGGGGGGAGCACAGATACGCAGTATTTT.